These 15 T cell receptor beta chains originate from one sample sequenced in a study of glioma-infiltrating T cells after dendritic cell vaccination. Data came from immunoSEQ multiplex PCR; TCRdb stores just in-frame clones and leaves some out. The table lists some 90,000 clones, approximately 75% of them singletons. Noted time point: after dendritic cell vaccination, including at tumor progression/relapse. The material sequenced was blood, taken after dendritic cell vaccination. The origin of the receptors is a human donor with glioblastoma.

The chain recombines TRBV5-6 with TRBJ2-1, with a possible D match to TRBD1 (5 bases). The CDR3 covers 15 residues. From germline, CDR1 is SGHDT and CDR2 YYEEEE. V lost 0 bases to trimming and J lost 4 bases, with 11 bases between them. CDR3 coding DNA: TGTGCCAGCAGCTTGGGATGGACACCTTACAATGAGCAGTTCTTC. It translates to CASSLGWTPYNEQFF.

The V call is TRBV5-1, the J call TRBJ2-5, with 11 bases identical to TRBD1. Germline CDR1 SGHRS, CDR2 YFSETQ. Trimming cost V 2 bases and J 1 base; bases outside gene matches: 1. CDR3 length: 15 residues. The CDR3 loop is CASSFGTGGQETQYF. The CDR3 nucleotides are TGCGCCAGCAGCTTTGGGACAGGGGGCCAAGAGACCCAGTACTTC.

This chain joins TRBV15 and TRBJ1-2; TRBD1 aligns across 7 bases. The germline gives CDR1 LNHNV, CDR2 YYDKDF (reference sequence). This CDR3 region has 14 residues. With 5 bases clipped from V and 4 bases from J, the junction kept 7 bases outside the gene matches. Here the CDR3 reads CATSPGTASYGYTF. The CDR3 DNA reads TGTGCCACCAGCCCCGGGACAGCCAGCTATGGCTACACCTTC.

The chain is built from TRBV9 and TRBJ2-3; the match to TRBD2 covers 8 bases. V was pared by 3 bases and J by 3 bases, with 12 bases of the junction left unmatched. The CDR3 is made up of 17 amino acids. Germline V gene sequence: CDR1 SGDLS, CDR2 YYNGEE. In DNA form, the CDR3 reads TGTGCCAGCAGCGCTACACATCGGACTAGCCCGACAGATACGCAGTATTTT. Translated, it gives CASSATHRTSPTDTQYF. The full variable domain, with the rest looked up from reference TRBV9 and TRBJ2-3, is DSGVTQTPKHLITATGQRVTLRCSPRSGDLSVYWYQQSLDQGLQFLIQYYNGEERAKGNILERFSAQQFPDLHSELNLSSLELGDSALYFCASSATHRTSPTDTQYFGPGTRLTVL.

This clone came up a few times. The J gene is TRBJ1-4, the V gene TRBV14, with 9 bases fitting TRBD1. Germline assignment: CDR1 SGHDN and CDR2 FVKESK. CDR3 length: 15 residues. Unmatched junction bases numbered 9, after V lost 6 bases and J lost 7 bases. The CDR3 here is CASRATGGLSEKLFF. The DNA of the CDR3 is TGTGCCAGCAGAGCCACAGGGGGCCTATCTGAAAAACTGTTTTTT.

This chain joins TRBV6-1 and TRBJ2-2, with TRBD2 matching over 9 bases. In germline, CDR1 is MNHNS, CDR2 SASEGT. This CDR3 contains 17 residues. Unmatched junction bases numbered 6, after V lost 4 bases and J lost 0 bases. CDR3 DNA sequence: TGTGCCAGCAGTGGGCGGGGGGGTTTCGCGAACACCGGGGAGCTGTTTTTT. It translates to CASSGRGGFANTGELFF.

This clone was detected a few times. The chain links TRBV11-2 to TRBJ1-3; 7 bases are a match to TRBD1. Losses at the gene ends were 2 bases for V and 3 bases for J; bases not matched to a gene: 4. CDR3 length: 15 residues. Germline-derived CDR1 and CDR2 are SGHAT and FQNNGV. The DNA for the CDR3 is TGTGCCAGCAGCTTATACAGGGGCAATGGAAACACCATATATTTT. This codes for CASSLYRGNGNTIYF.

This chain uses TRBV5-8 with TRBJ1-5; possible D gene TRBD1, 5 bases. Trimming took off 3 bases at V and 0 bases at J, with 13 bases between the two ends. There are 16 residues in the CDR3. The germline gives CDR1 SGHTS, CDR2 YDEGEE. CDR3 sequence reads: CASSWGGADSNQPQHF. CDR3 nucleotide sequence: TGTGCCAGCAGCTGGGGCGGGGCAGATAGCAATCAGCCCCAGCATTTT.

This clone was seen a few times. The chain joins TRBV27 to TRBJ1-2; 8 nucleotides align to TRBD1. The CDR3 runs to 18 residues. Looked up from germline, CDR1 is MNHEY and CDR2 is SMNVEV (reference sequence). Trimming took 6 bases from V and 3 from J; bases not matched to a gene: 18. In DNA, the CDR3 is TGTGCCAGCAGCTCCTACTACGGACAGGGACCCAGGGACTATGGCTACACCTTC. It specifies CASSSYYGQGPRDYGYTF.

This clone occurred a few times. CDR3 protein: CASSFSPNTEAFF. CDR3 DNA: TGTGCCAGCAGCTTCTCCCCGAACACTGAAGCTTTCTTT. The rearrangement links TRBV7-2 to TRBJ1-1, with D unresolved. The CDR3 spans 13 residues. Trimming cost V 3 bases and J 1 base, with 6 bases left between them. CDR1 and CDR2 from the germline V gene are SGHTA and FQGNSA. The full variable domain, with the rest looked up from reference TRBV7-2 and TRBJ1-1, is GAGVSQSPSNKVTEKGKDVELRCDPISGHTALYWYRQSLGQGLEFLIYFQGNSAPDKSGLPSDRFSAERTGGSVSTLTIQRTQQEDSAVYLCASSFSPNTEAFFGQGTRLTVV.

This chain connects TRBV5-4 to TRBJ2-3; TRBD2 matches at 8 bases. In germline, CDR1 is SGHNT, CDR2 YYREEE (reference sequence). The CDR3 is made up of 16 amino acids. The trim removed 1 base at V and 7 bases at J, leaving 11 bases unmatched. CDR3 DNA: TGTGCCAGCAGCTTGCCGAATAGCGGGACGAGATATACGCAGTATTTT. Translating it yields CASSLPNSGTRYTQYF.

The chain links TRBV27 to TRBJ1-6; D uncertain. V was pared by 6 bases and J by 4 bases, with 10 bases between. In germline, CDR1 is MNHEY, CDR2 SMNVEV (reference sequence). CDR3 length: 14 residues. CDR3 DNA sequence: TGTGCCAGCAGGCTAGGGAGTTATAATTCACCCCTCCACTTT. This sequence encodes CASRLGSYNSPLHF.

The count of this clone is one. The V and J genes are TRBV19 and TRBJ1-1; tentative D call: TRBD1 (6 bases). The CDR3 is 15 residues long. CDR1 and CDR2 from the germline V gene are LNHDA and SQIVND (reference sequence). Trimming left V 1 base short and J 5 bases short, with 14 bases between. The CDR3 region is CASSIALTGMTEAFF. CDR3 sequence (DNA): TGTGCCAGTAGTATAGCCCTCACAGGGATGACTGAAGCTTTCTTT.

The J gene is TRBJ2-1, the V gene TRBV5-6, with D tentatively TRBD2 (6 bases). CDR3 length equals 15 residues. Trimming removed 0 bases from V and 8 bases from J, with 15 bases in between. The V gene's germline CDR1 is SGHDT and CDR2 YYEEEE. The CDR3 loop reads CASSLDWTTVDEQFF. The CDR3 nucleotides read TGTGCCAGCAGCTTGGACTGGACTACGGTTGATGAGCAGTTCTTC.

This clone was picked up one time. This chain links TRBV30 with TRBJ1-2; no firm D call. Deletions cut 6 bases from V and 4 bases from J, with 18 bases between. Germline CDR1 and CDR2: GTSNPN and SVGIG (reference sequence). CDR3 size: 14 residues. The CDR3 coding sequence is TGTGCCTGCATTACCCCGCGGGGAAGCTATGGCTACACCTTC. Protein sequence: CACITPRGSYGYTF.